A single sample is the source of the 4 T cell receptor beta chains below, sequenced in a study of CDR3 diversity in severe acne. TCRdb itself ran the PCR reads through MiXCR, one entry per CDR3 protein. Found here are approximately 90,000 distinct CDR3 sequences, approximately 54% of them singletons; the top ten hold approximately 10%. Material for sequencing was blood. The receptors were sampled from a male donor with severe acne vulgaris.

The chain recombines TRBV25-1 with TRBJ1-1; no clear D gene. V was shortened by 3 bases and J by 1 base, with 6 bases between the two germline ends. Germline V CDR1 and CDR2: MGHDK, SYGVNS. CDR3 length: 13 amino acids. The chain's CDR3 is CASSDQKNTEAFF. The CDR3 nucleotides read TGTGCCAGCAGTGACCAGAAGAACACTGAAGCTTTCTTT. Full variable domain (remainder filled in from reference TRBV25-1 and TRBJ1-1): EADIYQTPRYLVIGTGKKITLECSQTMGHDKMYWYQQDPGMELHLIHYSYGVNSTEKGDLSSESTVSRIRTEHFPLTLESARPSHTSQYLCASSDQKNTEAFFGQGTRLTVV.

In this sample, this clonotype turned up a few times. The rearrangement uses TRBV29-1 and TRBJ1-2; D gene uncertain. The CDR3 spans 12 residues. Germline V lookup: CDR1 SQVTM, CDR2 ANQGSEA. The germline V and J ends were trimmed by 2 bases and 3 bases, with 7 bases remaining between them. The CDR3 DNA reads TGCAGCGTTGAATCCCAGTACTATGGCTACACCTTC. Encoded protein: CSVESQYYGYTF.

The chain joins TRBV7-9 to TRBJ2-2; D ambiguous. This CDR3 region has 14 residues. Trimming shortened V by 5 bases and J by 0 bases, and 7 bases separated the two germline ends. Germline V CDR1 and CDR2: SEHNR, FQNEAQ (reference sequence). CDR3 in DNA: TGTGCCAGCAGCGCCAATTCGAACACCGGGGAGCTGTTTTTT. It encodes CASSANSNTGELFF.

J is TRBJ1-2 and V is TRBV25-1, with 10 nucleotides matching TRBD1. Germline assignment: CDR1 MGHDK and CDR2 SYGVNS. Unmatched junction bases numbered 3, after V lost 2 bases and J lost 3 bases. This CDR3 contains 15 residues. CDR3 sequence reads: CASSEPTGGDYGYTF. CDR3 nucleotide sequence: TGTGCCAGCAGTGAACCGACAGGGGGCGACTATGGCTACACCTTC.